This record concerns one T cell receptor (beta chain) sequence. Unmatched junction bases numbered 13, after V lost 3 bases and J lost 0 bases. The CDR3 is made up of 20 amino acids. CDR1 is LGHDT, CDR2 YNNKEL, per germline (reference sequence). Time point reported: newly diagnosed GD, antithyroid drugs for less than 3 months. PBMC-derived RNA was used for the TCR library. The entry originates in a study of regulatory T cells in long-lasting Graves disease. Building of the TCR beta libraries involved iRepertoire HTBI primers and Arm-PCR of CDR3 regions. TCRdb fed the multiplex PCR reads into MiXCR, producing one record per CDR3 protein. Among 350,000 to 500,000 distinct CDR3 sequences listed, 15% to 20% were seen once. These same records also appear under a second study, on T cells in Graves' hyperthyroidism and ophthalmopathy. Per that study: Each diagnosis was grounded in clinical symptoms, serum thyroxine and TRAb, thyroid ultrasound, and orbital computed tomography.

The material was peripheral blood mononuclear cells (PBMCs), obtained at new diagnosis, from a patient treated with antithyroid drugs. The rearrangement links TRBV3-1 to TRBJ2-3; 12 nucleotides line up with TRBD2. The clonotype originates from a woman under 30 with Graves disease. The CDR3: CASSHASIRTSGTSTDTQYF. In DNA, the CDR3 is TGTGCCAGCAGCCACGCCTCAATTAGGACTAGCGGGACTAGCACAGATACGCAGTATTTT.